This T cell receptor beta chain was identified in a study of T-cell reconstitution after alpha-beta-depleted transplantation in children. TCRbeta library preparation incorporated unique molecular identifiers. MiXCR, run by TCRdb on the PCR reads, gives a single entry per CDR3 protein. The table includes nearly 250,000 distinct CDR3 sequences, roughly 7.7% detected once. There are many counts of this clonotype. CDR3 length: 12 residues. Deletions cut 0 bases from V and 5 bases from J, with 6 bases between. Germline assignment: CDR1 SGHRS and CDR2 YFSETQ. The genes are TRBV5-1 and TRBJ2-7; the D is unclear. The sample was PBMCs, mostly from graft donor cells, taken 180 days after TCRalphabeta/CD19-depleted stem cell transplant. The sequence came from a male patient younger than 18 who had a stem cell transplant for acute lymphoblastic leukemia, so the T cells may come from the graft donor. CDR3 nucleotides: TGCGCCAGCAGCTTGGCCGTTAACGAGCAGTACTTC. This gives the protein CASSLAVNEQYF. The variable domain in full, completed from reference TRBV5-1 and TRBJ2-7, reads KAGVTQTPRYLIKTRGQQVTLSCSPISGHRSVSWYQQTPGQGLQFLFEYFSETQRNKGNFPGRFSGRQFSNSRSEMNVSTLELGDSALYLCASSLAVNEQYFGPGTRLTVT.